A selection of T cell receptor beta chains follows, all from one sample in a study of response to subunit inactivated influenza vaccine. TCRdb re-analysed the RT-PCR reads in MiXCR, keeping a single row per CDR3 protein. The sample yields about 650,000 distinct CDR3 sequences, approximately 14% seen once. The sequencing here drew on PBMCs from blood, taken approximately 12 days after vaccination. The receptors here all came from a man aged 50-59 years who received an inactivated influenza vaccine. Each CDR3 is given with its conserved first and last residue. D genes are given only for firm matches. Clone size appears in some rows only: once, few, many, or a class for an expanded clone.

d_gene,j_gene,len,abundance,v_gene,CDR3aa,CDR3nt
TRBD2,TRBJ2-3,16,.,TRBV9,CASSTGTSDSTDTQYF,TGTGCCAGCAGCACTGGGACTAGCGATAGCACAGATACGCAGTATTTT
TRBD2,TRBJ2-1,17,few,TRBV5-1,CASSPSPGLADNNEQFF,TGCGCCAGCAGCCCCTCCCCGGGACTAGCGGATAACAATGAGCAGTTCTTC
.,TRBJ2-5,15,.,TRBV10-2,CASSEFGRGEATQYF,TGCGCCAGCAGTGAGTTCGGACGGGGAGAGGCGACCCAGTACTTC
.,TRBJ2-5,14,few,TRBV29-1,CSVLGMRGVETQYF,TGCAGCGTCCTGGGTATGAGGGGGGTGGAGACCCAGTACTTC
.,TRBJ1-6,13,few,TRBV12-3/TRBV12-4,CASSPGTASPLHF,TGTGCCAGCAGTCCAGGGACGGCCTCACCCCTCCACTTT
TRBD1,TRBJ2-7,14,.,TRBV12-3/TRBV12-4,CASSPGQIPYEQYF,TGTGCCAGCAGCCCGGGACAGATCCCCTACGAGCAGTACTTC
.,TRBJ2-3,15,few,TRBV12-3/TRBV12-4,CASRRGQGLTDTQYF,TGTGCCAGCAGGCGAGGGCAGGGACTCACAGATACGCAGTATTTT
.,TRBJ2-7,11,.,TRBV20-1,CSARRGHEQYF,TGCAGTGCTAGACGGGGACACGAGCAGTACTTC
TRBD1,TRBJ1-6,17,few,TRBV5-1,CASSPLTGRTYNSPLHF,TGCGCCAGCAGCCCTTTGACAGGGCGTACCTATAATTCACCCCTCCACTTT
.,TRBJ1-4,14,.,TRBV18,CASSPPAAQEKLFF,TGTGCCAGCTCACCACCGGCAGCGCAGGAAAAACTGTTTTTT
.,TRBJ2-3,21,.,TRBV4-2,CASSQADWSGDNRPSTDTQYF,TGTGCCAGCAGCCAAGCTGACTGGAGCGGAGATAACCGGCCTAGCACAGATACGCAGTATTTT
.,TRBJ1-4,18,.,TRBV6-5,CASSYSKLRIPTNEKLFF,TGTGCCAGCAGTTACTCGAAGTTGAGGATCCCAACTAATGAAAAACTGTTTTTT
TRBD1,TRBJ2-1,15,many,TRBV7-2,CASSLNRGTRNEQFF,TGTGCCAGCAGCTTAAACAGGGGAACAAGGAATGAGCAGTTCTTC
.,TRBJ2-7,11,many,TRBV12-3/TRBV12-4,CASSTVYEQYF,TGTGCCAGCAGTACGGTCTACGAGCAGTACTTC
.,TRBJ2-1,16,.,TRBV11-1,CASSLSASRSYNEQFF,TGTGCCAGCAGCTTATCAGCTAGTAGGTCCTACAATGAGCAGTTCTTC
TRBD2,TRBJ2-1,14,few,TRBV12-3/TRBV12-4,CASSFPSGMGEQFF,TGTGCCAGCAGTTTCCCTAGCGGGATGGGTGAGCAGTTCTTC
.,TRBJ1-4,13,.,TRBV7-8,CASSLGQLEKLFF,TGTGCCAGCAGCTTAGGACAGTTAGAAAAACTGTTTTTT
.,TRBJ2-2,14,.,TRBV28,CASSFYGGTGELFF,TGTGCCAGCAGTTTTTATGGGGGAACCGGGGAGCTGTTTTTT
.,TRBJ1-6,15,.,TRBV7-2,CASSLGRSSNSPLHF,TGTGCCAGCAGCTTAGGACGGAGCTCTAATTCACCCCTCCACTTT